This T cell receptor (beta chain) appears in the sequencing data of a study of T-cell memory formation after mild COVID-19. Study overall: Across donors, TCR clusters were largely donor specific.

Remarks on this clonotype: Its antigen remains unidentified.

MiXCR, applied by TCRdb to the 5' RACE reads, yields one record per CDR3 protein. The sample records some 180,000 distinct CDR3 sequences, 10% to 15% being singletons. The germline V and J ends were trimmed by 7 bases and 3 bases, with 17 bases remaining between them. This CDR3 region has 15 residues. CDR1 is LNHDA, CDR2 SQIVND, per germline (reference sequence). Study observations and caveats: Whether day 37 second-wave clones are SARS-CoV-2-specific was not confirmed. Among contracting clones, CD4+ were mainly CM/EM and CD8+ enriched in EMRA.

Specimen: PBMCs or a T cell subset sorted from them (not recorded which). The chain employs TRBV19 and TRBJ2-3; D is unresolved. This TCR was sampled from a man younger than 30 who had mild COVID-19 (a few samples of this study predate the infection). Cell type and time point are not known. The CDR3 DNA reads TGTGCCAGTACCCTCCGCGGAACGTTGACAGATACGCAGTATTTT. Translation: CASTLRGTLTDTQYF. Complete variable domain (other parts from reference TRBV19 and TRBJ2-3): DGGITQSPKYLFRKEGQNVTLSCEQNLNHDAMYWYRQDPGQGLRLIYYSQIVNDFQKGDIAEGYSVSREKKESFPLTVTSAQKNPTAFYLCASTLRGTLTDTQYFGPGTRLTVL.